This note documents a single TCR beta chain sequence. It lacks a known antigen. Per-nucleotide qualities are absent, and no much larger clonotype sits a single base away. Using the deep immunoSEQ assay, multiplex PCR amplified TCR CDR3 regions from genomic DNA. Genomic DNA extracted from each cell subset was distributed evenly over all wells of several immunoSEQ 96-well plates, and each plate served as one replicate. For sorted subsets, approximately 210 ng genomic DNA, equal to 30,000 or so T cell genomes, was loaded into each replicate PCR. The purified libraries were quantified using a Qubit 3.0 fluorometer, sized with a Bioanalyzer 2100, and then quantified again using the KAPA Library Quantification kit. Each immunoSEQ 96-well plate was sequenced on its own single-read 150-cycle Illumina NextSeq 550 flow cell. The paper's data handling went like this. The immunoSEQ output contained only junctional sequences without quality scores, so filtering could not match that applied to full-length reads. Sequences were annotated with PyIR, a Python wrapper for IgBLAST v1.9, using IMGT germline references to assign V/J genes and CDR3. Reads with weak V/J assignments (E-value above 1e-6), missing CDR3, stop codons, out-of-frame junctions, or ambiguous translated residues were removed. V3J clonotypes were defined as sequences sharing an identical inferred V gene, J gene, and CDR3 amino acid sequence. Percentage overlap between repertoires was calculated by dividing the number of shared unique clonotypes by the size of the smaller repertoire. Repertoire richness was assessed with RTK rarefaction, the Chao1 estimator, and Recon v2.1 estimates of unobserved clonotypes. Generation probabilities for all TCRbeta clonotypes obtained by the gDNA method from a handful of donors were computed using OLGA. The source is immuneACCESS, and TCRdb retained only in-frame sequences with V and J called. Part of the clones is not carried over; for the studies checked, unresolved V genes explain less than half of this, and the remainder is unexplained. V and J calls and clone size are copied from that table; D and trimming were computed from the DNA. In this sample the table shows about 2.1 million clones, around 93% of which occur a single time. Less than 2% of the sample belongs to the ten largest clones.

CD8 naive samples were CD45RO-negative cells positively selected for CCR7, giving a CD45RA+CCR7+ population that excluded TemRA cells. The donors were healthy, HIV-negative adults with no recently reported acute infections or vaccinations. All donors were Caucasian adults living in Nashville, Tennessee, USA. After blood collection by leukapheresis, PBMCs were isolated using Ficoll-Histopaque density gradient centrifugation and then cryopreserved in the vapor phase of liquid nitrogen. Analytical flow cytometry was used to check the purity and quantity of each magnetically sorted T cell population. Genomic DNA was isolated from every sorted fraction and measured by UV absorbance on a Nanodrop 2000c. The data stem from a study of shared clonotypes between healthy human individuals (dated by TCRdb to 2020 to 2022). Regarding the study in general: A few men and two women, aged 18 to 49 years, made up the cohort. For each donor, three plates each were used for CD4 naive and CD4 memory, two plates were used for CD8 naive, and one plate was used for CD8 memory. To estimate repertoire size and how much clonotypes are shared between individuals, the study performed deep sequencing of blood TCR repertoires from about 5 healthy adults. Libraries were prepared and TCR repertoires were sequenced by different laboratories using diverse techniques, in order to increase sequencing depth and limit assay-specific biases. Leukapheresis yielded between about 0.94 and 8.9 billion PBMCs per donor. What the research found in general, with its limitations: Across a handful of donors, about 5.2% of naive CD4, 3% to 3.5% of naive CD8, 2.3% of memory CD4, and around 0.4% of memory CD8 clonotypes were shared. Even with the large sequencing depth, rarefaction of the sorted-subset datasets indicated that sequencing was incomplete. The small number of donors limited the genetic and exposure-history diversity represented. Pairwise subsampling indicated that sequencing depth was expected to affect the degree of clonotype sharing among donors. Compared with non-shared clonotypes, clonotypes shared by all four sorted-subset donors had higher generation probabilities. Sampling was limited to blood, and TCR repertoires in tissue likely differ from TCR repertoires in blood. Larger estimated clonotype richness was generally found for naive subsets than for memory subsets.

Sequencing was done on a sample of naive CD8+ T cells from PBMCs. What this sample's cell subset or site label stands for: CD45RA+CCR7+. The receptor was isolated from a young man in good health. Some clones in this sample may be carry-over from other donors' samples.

The CDR3 is CASSQDILAGGRSSEQFF. The DNA reads as follows: TGCGCCAGCAGCCAAGATATACTAGCGGGAGGTCGAAGTAGTGAGCAGTTCTTC. The rearranged chain carries TRBV4-1 and TRBJ2-1; 12 of the junction bases match TRBD2. CDR1 MGHRA and CDR2 YSYEKL were looked up in the germline V gene. Taken from cysteine to phenylalanine, the CDR3 has 18 residues. The sequence is cut down to CDR3 DNA, 54 bases in frame from base 1. V and J are trimmed by 0 bases and 9 bases, and the gene matches miss 12 bases of the junction.